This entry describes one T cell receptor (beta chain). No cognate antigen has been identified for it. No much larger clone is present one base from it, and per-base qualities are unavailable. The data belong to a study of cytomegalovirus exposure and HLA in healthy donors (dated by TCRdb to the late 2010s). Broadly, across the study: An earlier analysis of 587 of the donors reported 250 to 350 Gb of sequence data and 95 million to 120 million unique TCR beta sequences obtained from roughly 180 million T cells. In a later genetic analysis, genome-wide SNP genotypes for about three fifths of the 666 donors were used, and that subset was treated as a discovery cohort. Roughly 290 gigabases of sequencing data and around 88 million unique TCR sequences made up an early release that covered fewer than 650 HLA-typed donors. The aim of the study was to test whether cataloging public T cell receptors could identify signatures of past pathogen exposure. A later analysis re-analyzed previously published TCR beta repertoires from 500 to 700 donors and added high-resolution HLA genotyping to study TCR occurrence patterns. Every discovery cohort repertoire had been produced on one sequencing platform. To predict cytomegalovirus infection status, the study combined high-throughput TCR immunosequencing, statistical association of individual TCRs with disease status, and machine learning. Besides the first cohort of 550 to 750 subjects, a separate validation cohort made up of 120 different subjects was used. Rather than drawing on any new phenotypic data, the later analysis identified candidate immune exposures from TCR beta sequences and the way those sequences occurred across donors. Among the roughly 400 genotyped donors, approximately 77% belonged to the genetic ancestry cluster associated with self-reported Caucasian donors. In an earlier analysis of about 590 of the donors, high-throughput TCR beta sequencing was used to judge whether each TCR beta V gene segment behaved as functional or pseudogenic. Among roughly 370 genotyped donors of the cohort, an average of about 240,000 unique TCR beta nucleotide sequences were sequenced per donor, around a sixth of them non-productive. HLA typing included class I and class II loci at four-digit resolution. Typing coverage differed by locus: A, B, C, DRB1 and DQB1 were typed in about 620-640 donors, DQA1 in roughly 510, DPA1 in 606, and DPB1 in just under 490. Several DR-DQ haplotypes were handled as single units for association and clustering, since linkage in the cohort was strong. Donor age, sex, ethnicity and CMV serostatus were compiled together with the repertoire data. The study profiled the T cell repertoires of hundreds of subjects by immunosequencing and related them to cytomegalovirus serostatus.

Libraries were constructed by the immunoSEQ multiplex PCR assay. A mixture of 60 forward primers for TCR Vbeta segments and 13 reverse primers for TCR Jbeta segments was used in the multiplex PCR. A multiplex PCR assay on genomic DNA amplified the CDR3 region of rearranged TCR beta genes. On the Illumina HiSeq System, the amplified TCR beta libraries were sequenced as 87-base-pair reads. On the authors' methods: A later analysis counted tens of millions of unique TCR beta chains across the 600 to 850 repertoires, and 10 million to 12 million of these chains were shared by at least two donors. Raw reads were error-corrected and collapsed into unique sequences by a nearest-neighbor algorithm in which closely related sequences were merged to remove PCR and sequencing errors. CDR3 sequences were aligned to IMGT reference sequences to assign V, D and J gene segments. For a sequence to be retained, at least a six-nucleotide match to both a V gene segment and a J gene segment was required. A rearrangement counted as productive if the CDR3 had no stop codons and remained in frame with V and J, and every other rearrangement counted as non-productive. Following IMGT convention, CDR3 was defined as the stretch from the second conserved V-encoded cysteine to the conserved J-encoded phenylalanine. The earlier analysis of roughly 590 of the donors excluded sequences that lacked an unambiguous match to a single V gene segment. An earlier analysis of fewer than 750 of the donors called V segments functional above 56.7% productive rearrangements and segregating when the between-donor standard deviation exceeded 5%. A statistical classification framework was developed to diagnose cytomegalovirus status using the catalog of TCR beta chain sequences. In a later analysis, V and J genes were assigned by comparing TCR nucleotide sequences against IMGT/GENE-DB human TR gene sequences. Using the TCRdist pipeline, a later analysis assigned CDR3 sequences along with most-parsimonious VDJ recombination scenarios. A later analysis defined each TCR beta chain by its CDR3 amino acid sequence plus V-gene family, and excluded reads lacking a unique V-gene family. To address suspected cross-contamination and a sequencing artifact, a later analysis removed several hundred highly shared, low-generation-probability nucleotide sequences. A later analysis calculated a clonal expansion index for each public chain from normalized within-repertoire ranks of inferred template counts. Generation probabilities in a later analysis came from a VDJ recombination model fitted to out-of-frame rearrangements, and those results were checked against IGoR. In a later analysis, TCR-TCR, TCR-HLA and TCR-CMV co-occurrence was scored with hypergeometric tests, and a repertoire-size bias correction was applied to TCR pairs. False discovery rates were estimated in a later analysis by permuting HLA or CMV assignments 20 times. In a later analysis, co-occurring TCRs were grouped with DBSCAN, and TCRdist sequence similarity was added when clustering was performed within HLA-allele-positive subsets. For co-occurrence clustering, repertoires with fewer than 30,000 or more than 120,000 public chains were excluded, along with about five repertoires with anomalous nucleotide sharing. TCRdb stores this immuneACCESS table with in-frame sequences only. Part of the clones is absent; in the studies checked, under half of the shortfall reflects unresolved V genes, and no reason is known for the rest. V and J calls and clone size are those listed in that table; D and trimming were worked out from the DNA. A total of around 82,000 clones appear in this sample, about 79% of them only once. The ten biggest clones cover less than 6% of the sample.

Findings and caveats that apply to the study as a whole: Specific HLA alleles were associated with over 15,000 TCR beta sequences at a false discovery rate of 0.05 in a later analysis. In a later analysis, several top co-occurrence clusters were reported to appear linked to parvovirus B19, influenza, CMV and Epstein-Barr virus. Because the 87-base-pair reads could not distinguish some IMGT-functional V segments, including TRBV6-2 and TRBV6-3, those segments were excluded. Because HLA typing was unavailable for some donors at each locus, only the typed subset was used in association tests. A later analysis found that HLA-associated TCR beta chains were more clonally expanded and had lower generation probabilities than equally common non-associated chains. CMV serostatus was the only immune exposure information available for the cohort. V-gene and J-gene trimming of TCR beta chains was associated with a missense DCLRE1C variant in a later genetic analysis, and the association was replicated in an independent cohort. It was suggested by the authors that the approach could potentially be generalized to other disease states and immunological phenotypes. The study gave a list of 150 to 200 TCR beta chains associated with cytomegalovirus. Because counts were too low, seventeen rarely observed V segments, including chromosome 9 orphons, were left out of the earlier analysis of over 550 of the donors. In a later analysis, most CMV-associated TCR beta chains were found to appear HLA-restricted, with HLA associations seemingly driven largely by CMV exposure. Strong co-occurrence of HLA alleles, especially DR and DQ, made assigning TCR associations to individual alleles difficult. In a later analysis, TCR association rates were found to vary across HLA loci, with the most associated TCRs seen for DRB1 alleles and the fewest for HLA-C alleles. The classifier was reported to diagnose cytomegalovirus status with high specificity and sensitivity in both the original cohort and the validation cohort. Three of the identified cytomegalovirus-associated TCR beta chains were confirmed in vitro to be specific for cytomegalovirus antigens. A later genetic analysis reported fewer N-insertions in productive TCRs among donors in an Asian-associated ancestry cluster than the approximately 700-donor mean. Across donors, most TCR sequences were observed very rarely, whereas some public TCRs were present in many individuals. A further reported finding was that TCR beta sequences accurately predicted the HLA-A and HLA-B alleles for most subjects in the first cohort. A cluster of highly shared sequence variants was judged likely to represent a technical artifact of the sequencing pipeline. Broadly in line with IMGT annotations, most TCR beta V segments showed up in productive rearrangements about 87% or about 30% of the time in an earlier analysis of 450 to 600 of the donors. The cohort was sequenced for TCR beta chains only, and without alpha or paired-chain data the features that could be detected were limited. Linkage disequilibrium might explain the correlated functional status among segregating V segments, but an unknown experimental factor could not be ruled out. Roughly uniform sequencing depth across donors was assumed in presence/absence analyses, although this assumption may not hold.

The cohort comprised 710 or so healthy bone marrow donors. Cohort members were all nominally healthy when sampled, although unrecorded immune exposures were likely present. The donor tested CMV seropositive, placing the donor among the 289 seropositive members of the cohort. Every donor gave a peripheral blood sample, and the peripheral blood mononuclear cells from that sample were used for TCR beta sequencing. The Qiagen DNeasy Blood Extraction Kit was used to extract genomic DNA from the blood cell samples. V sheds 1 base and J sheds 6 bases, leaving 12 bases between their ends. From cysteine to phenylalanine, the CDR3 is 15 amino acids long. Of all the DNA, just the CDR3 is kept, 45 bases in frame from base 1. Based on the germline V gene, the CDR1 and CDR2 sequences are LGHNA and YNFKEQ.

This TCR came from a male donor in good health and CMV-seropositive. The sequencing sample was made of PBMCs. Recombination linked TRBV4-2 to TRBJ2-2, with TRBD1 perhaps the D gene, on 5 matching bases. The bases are TGTGCCAGCAGCCAAGCACGCCCAGGGCCCGGGGAGCTGTTTTTT. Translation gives CASSQARPGPGELFF.